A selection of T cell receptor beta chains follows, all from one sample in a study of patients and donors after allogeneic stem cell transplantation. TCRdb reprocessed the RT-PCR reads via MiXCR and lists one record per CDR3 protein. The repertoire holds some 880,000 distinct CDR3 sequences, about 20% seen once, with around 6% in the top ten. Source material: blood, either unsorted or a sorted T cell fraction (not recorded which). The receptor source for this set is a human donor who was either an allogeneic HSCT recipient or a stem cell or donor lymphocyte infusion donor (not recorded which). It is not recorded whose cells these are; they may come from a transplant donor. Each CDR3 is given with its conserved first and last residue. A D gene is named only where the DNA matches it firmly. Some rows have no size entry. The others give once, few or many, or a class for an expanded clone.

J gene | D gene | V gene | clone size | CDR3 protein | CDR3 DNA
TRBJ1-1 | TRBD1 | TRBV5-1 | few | CASSTATGWNTEAFF | TGCGCCAGCAGCACAGCGACAGGGTGGAACACTGAAGCTTTCTTT
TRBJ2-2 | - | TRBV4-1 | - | CASSQVAGRSTGELFF | TGCGCCAGCAGCCAAGTGGCGGGGCGCAGCACCGGGGAGCTGTTTTTT
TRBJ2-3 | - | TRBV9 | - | CASSAPSPGGTDTQYF | TGTGCCAGCAGCGCCCCTTCCCCCGGGGGCACAGATACGCAGTATTTT
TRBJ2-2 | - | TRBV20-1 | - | CSARATSVTGELFF | TGCAGTGCTAGGGCAACTAGTGTCACCGGGGAGCTGTTTTTT
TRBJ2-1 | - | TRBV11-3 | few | CASSKTGTLSSYNEQFF | TGTGCCAGCAGCAAGACCGGGACTTTAAGCTCCTACAATGAGCAGTTCTTC
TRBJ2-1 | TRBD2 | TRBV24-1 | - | CATSDTGTSGFYNEQFF | TGTGCCACCAGTGATACCGGGACTAGCGGTTTCTACAATGAGCAGTTCTTC
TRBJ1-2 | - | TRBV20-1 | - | CSARDLFNYGYTF | TGCAGTGCTAGAGATCTGTTTAACTATGGCTACACCTTC
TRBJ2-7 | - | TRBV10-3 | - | CAISDGLADSYEQYF | TGTGCCATCAGTGATGGGTTAGCGGATTCCTACGAGCAGTACTTC
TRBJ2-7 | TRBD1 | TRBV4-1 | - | CASSQTTQGADEQYF | TGCGCCAGCAGCCAAACGACCCAGGGGGCGGACGAGCAGTACTTC
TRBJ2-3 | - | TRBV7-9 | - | CASLQATPSTDTQYF | TGTGCCAGTCTCCAGGCTACCCCCAGCACAGATACGCAGTATTTT
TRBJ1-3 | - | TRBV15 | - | CATSRDSGSGTRSGNTIYF | TGTGCCACCAGCAGAGATTCAGGGAGCGGGACGCGCTCTGGAAACACCATATATTTT
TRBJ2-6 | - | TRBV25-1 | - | CASSEAVGGANVLTF | TGTGCCAGCAGTGAGGCGGTCGGTGGGGCCAACGTCCTGACTTTC
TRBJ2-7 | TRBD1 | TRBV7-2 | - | CASSYGTGPFEQYF | TGTGCCAGCAGCTACGGGACAGGGCCTTTCGAGCAGTACTTC
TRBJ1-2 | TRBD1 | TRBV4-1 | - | CASSLMGGGGASYTF | TGCGCCAGCAGCCTCATGGGGGGAGGGGGCGCGAGCTACACCTTC
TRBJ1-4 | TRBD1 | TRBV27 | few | CASSLSGTGREKLFF | TGTGCCAGCAGTTTATCCGGGACAGGGCGTGAAAAACTGTTTTTT
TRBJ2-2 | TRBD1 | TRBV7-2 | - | CASSPSLQGANTGELFF | TGTGCCAGCAGCCCTAGTCTCCAGGGGGCCAACACCGGGGAGCTGTTTTTT
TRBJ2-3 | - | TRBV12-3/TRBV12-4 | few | CASSPSRGGADTQYF | TGTGCCAGCAGCCCCTCCAGGGGAGGCGCAGATACGCAGTATTTT
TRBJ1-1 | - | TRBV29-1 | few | CSVEGGLMNTEAFF | TGCAGCGTTGAGGGGGGACTCATGAACACTGAAGCTTTCTTT
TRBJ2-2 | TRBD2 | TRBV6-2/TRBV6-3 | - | CASSSSGGAIGELFF | TGTGCCAGCAGTTCTAGCGGGGGGGCGATCGGGGAGCTGTTTTTT
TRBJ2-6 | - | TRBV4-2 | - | CASSGLDRTGANVLTF | TGTGCCAGCAGCGGCTTAGACAGAACGGGGGCCAACGTCCTGACTTTC
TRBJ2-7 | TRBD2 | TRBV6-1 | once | CASGPGLAGGGHEQYF | TGTGCCAGCGGTCCGGGACTAGCGGGAGGGGGCCACGAGCAGTACTTC
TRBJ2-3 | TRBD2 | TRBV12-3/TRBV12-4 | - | CASSFRLAGVSDTQYF | TGTGCCAGCAGTTTCCGACTAGCGGGAGTTTCGGATACGCAGTATTTT
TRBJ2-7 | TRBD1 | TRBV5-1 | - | CASSGLGQAYEQYF | TGCGCCAGCAGCGGACTGGGACAGGCTTACGAGCAGTACTTC
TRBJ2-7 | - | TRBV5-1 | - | CASSVTPYRDSLYEQYF | TGCGCCAGCAGCGTTACCCCATACCGGGACTCCCTTTACGAGCAGTACTTC
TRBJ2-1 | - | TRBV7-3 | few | CASSLHREPSYNEQFF | TGTGCCAGCAGCTTACACCGGGAACCCTCCTACAATGAGCAGTTCTTC
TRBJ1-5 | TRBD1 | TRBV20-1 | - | CSADTGTGVQPQHF | TGCAGTGCGGATACCGGGACAGGGGTTCAGCCCCAGCATTTT
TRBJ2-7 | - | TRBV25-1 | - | CASSALGQGTLYEQYF | TGTGCCAGCAGTGCCCTAGGGCAGGGGACCCTTTACGAGCAGTACTTC
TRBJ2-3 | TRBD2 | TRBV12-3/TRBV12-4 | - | CASSPGTSGSDTQYF | TGTGCCAGCAGTCCGGGGACTAGCGGGTCTGATACGCAGTATTTT
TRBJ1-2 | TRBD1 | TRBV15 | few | CATSRTGDRDPGGYTF | TGTGCCACCAGCAGAACTGGGGACAGGGATCCTGGAGGCTACACCTTC
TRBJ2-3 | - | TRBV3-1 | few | CASSHISEKDTQYF | TGTGCCAGCAGCCATATTAGCGAGAAAGATACGCAGTATTTT
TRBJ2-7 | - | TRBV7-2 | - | CASSLPRKTYEQYF | TGTGCCAGCAGCTTGCCGAGGAAAACCTACGAGCAGTACTTC
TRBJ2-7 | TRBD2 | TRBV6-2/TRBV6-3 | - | CASSYSLMGETSGRVYEQYF | TGTGCCAGCAGTTACTCGTTAATGGGGGAAACTAGCGGGAGGGTCTACGAGCAGTACTTC
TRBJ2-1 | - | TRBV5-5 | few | CASSWDADQREQFF | TGTGCCAGCAGCTGGGACGCGGACCAAAGGGAGCAGTTCTTC
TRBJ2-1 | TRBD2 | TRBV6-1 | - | CASTLLSGGATNEQFF | TGTGCCAGCACCCTACTTAGCGGGGGGGCGACAAATGAGCAGTTCTTC
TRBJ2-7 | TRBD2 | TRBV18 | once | CASSTSVAGVYEQYF | TGTGCCAGCTCAACGTCCGTAGCGGGGGTTTACGAGCAGTACTTC
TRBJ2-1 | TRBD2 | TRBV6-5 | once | CASSYFVPGLAGVDEQFF | TGTGCCAGCAGTTACTTCGTCCCGGGACTAGCGGGAGTTGATGAGCAGTTCTTC
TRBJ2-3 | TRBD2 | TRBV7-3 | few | CASTLSGKSTDTQYF | TGTGCCAGCACTCTGAGCGGGAAGAGCACAGATACGCAGTATTTT
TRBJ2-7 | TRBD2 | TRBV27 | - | CASSFSDGTRLYEQYF | TGTGCCAGCAGTTTCAGCGACGGGACTAGACTCTACGAGCAGTACTTC
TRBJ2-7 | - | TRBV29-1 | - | CSVGVRLAQYF | TGCAGCGTTGGTGTACGTCTCGCGCAGTACTTC
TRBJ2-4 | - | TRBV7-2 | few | CASRLSTGNIQYF | TGTGCCAGCAGACTGTCGACAGGAAACATTCAGTACTTC
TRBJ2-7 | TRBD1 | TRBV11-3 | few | CASGSRDSPYEQYF | TGTGCCAGCGGATCCCGGGACAGTCCATACGAGCAGTACTTC
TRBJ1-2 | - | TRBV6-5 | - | CASSYSGGPVGYTF | TGTGCCAGCAGTTACTCAGGAGGGCCGGTAGGCTACACCTTC
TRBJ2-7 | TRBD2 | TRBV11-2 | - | CASSQDSGWGGEQYF | TGTGCCAGCAGCCAGGACTCAGGATGGGGGGGCGAGCAGTACTTC
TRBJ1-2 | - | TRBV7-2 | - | CASSIETGFYGYTF | TGTGCCAGCAGCATAGAAACAGGGTTCTACGGCTACACCTTC
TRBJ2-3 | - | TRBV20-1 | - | CSARSGPYTDTQYF | TGCAGTGCTAGATCGGGACCCTACACAGATACGCAGTATTTT
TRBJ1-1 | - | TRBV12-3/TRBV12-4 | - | CASRARDTSMNTEAFF | TGTGCCAGCAGGGCCCGGGACACCTCCATGAACACTGAAGCTTTCTTT
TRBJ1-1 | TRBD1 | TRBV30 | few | CAWIDRAKTEAFF | TGTGCCTGGATCGACAGGGCGAAGACTGAAGCTTTCTTT
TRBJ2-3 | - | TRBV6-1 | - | CASSWGGPGDTQYF | TGTGCCAGCAGCTGGGGAGGCCCGGGAGATACGCAGTATTTT
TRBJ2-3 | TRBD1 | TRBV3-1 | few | CASSQASRTGSDTQYF | TGTGCCAGCAGCCAAGCCTCCCGGACAGGCTCAGATACGCAGTATTTT